A selection of T cell receptor beta chains follows, all from one sample in a study of human T cells and chemical hapten exposure. TCRdb re-analysed the RACE reads in MiXCR, keeping a single row per CDR3 protein. Among 95,000 to 150,000 distinct CDR3 sequences listed, 11% were seen once. Sequenced here: whole blood, sampled in connection with sensitization to the hapten diphenylcyclopropenone (DPC). The receptors derive from a woman between 45 and 60 years old with alopecia areata. Some clones in this sample may be carry-over from other donors' samples. Each CDR3 is given with its conserved first and last residue. D genes are given only for firm matches. A clone size is listed for some rows: how often the clone was seen (once, few, many), or a class if it is expanded.

J	size	V	D	CDR3	DNA
TRBJ2-3	many	TRBV11-2	-	CASSLVGGDTDTQYF	TGTGCCAGCAGCTTAGTTGGAGGGGACACAGATACGCAGTATTTT
TRBJ2-7	few	TRBV6-2/TRBV6-3	-	CASSYKSGEQYF	TGTGCCAGCAGTTACAAGTCGGGGGAGCAGTACTTC
TRBJ1-1	few	TRBV12-3/TRBV12-4	-	CASSHGDMQNTEAFF	TGTGCCAGCAGTCACGGGGACATGCAGAACACTGAAGCTTTCTTT
TRBJ2-5	many	TRBV5-6	TRBD1	CASRRLTGRQETQYF	TGTGCCAGCAGAAGATTGACAGGGAGACAAGAGACCCAGTACTTC
TRBJ2-7	many	TRBV6-5	-	CASRARRGSYEQYF	TGTGCCAGCAGGGCTAGAAGAGGGAGCTACGAGCAGTACTTC
TRBJ1-4	-	TRBV5-1	-	CASSLGPGINNEKLFF	TGCGCCAGCAGCTTGGGTCCCGGTATTAATAATGAAAAACTGTTTTTT
TRBJ2-2	few	TRBV11-2	-	CASSMLSYTGVLFF	TGTGCCAGCAGCATGCTTTCTTACACCGGGGTGCTGTTTTTT
TRBJ2-3	few	TRBV6-1	-	CASSERAADTQYF	TGTGCCAGCAGTGAAAGGGCAGCAGATACGCAGTATTTT
TRBJ2-1	many	TRBV7-2	-	CASSPAQGLEQFF	TGTGCCAGCAGCCCCGCCCAGGGGTTAGAGCAGTTCTTC
TRBJ1-1	few	TRBV20-1	-	CSASGPWRGSNTEAFF	TGCAGTGCTAGCGGGCCCTGGAGGGGGTCGAACACTGAAGCTTTCTTT
TRBJ2-3	many	TRBV29-1	TRBD1	CSVGQGAADTQYF	TGCAGCGTTGGACAGGGGGCCGCAGATACGCAGTATTTT
TRBJ1-1	many	TRBV29-1	-	CSHGINRNTEAFF	TGCAGCCATGGAATCAACAGGAACACTGAAGCTTTCTTT
TRBJ2-3	-	TRBV28	-	CASSLLGQAPCTDTQYF	TGTGCCAGCAGTTTGTTAGGCCAGGCTCCGTGCACAGATACGCAGTATTTT
TRBJ2-3	few	TRBV12-3/TRBV12-4	-	CASSLLGSRDTQYF	TGTGCCAGCAGTTTACTGGGTTCGAGAGATACGCAGTATTTT
TRBJ2-2	-	TRBV10-3	-	CASTGGTGELFF	TGTGCCTCGACCGGGGGCACCGGGGAGCTGTTTTTT
TRBJ2-6	few	TRBV9	TRBD2	CASSVPGLAAPSGANVLTF	TGTGCCAGCAGCGTACCGGGACTAGCGGCTCCCTCTGGGGCCAACGTCCTGACTTTC
TRBJ1-4	-	TRBV7-3	-	CASSPRGPKEKLFF	TGTGCCAGCAGCCCCAGGGGCCCGAAGGAAAAACTGTTTTTT
TRBJ2-7	few	TRBV12-3/TRBV12-4	-	CASSIAPNEQYF	TGTGCCAGCAGCATCGCCCCGAACGAGCAGTACTTC
TRBJ2-2	many	TRBV29-1	-	CSVEPAPNTGELFF	TGCAGCGTTGAGCCAGCACCGAACACCGGGGAGCTGTTTTTT
TRBJ1-3	-	TRBV7-2	-	CASSVDGRSGNTIYF	TGTGCCAGCAGCGTGGACGGTCGCTCTGGAAACACCATATATTTT
TRBJ2-7	-	TRBV6-2/TRBV6-3	-	CASRKVRMASYEQYF	TGTGCCAGCAGAAAGGTACGGATGGCCTCCTACGAGCAGTACTTC
TRBJ1-5	-	TRBV6-6	TRBD1	CASSWDRRWEYSNQPQHF	TGTGCCAGCAGTTGGGACAGGCGCTGGGAGTATAGCAATCAGCCCCAGCATTTT
TRBJ1-1	-	TRBV10-3	TRBD1	CATGRQGAAAEAFF	TGTGCCACGGGACGACAGGGGGCTGCGGCTGAAGCTTTCTTT
TRBJ2-7	many	TRBV27	-	CASSSGSGYEQYF	TGTGCCAGCAGTTCAGGGTCGGGATACGAGCAGTACTTC
TRBJ1-5	few	TRBV6-5	-	CASSSRGRGSNQPQHF	TGTGCCAGCAGTTCTAGGGGACGAGGGAGCAATCAGCCCCAGCATTTT
TRBJ2-2	few	TRBV7-7	TRBD1	CASSPDRGISTGELFF	TGTGCCAGCAGCCCGGACAGGGGCATTTCCACCGGGGAGCTGTTTTTT
TRBJ2-3	-	TRBV7-2	-	CASSLPHGVSDTQYF	TGTGCCAGCAGCTTGCCTCACGGGGTGTCAGATACGCAGTATTTT
TRBJ1-2	few	TRBV5-5	TRBD1	CASSLAPGTGDGYTF	TGTGCCAGCAGCTTGGCCCCCGGGACAGGGGATGGCTACACCTTC
TRBJ2-3	many	TRBV20-1	TRBD2	CSASSVSGRDPDTQYF	TGCAGTGCCTCCTCCGTGAGCGGGAGGGACCCAGATACGCAGTATTTT
TRBJ1-5	few	TRBV6-1	-	CASSEVSNQPQHF	TGTGCCAGCAGTGAGGTTAGCAATCAGCCCCAGCATTTT
TRBJ1-3	-	TRBV12-3/TRBV12-4	TRBD1	CASSLEPGQPPFF	TGTGCCAGCAGTTTAGAACCGGGACAGCCACCTTTTTTT
TRBJ1-2	few	TRBV9	-	CASGPGGTYGYTF	TGTGCCAGTGGGCCGGGGGGGACATATGGCTACACCTTC
TRBJ1-2	-	TRBV2	-	CASSEQGGYGYTF	TGTGCCAGCAGTGAACAGGGCGGCTATGGCTACACCTTC
TRBJ2-1	-	TRBV6-2/TRBV6-3	-	CASRTGRSSYNEQFF	TGTGCCAGCAGGACGGGGAGGAGCTCCTACAATGAGCAGTTCTTC
TRBJ1-1	few	TRBV7-8	-	CASSPLGGLNTEAFF	TGTGCCAGCAGCCCCCTGGGGGGGCTGAACACTGAAGCTTTCTTT
TRBJ1-5	few	TRBV6-2/TRBV6-3	TRBD1	CASEESGGYQPQHF	TGTGCCAGCGAGGAGTCAGGGGGCTATCAGCCCCAGCATTTT
TRBJ2-1	many	TRBV7-9	-	CASRGLGTVVNEQFF	TGTGCCAGCAGGGGACTTGGGACAGTTGTGAATGAGCAGTTCTTC
TRBJ1-5	few	TRBV2	-	CASRRGLSNQPQHF	TGTGCCAGCAGGAGGGGACTGAGCAATCAGCCCCAGCATTTT
TRBJ2-3	many	TRBV3-1	-	CASSPNTDTQYF	TGTGCCAGCAGCCCGAACACAGATACGCAGTATTTT
TRBJ2-5	few	TRBV28	-	CASSQNIQGGVETQYF	TGTGCCAGCAGTCAAAACATACAGGGGGGGGTAGAGACCCAGTACTTC
TRBJ2-2	many	TRBV6-5	-	CASSYSNSANTGELFF	TGTGCCAGCAGTTACTCGAACAGCGCGAACACCGGGGAGCTGTTTTTT
TRBJ2-3	few	TRBV2	TRBD2	CASSEGLALTDTQYF	TGTGCCAGCAGTGAGGGACTAGCGCTGACAGATACGCAGTATTTT
TRBJ2-1	few	TRBV7-9	-	CASSLANPSPRVFF	TGTGCCAGCAGCTTAGCGAACCCGTCCCCCCGGGTGTTCTTC
TRBJ1-5	-	TRBV6-1	-	CASTEGKPQHF	TGTGCCAGCACCGAAGGGAAGCCCCAGCATTTT
TRBJ1-1	-	TRBV5-1	TRBD1	CASSLGTLPGQLTTLGTEAFF	TGCGCCAGCAGCTTGGGTACTTTACCGGGACAGTTAACAACATTGGGCACTGAAGCTTTCTTT
TRBJ2-1	many	TRBV15	-	CATSRGGGSYNEQFF	TGTGCCACCAGCAGAGGAGGGGGCTCCTACAATGAGCAGTTCTTC
TRBJ2-3	-	TRBV7-2	TRBD2	CASRNPSGGTTDTQYF	TGTGCCAGCCGTAACCCTAGCGGGGGGACCACAGATACGCAGTATTTT
TRBJ2-5	many	TRBV7-2	-	CASSQTQRETQYF	TGTGCCAGCAGCCAAACCCAACGAGAGACCCAGTACTTC
TRBJ2-3	-	TRBV27	TRBD2	CASSTSSGSTDTQYF	TGTGCCAGCAGTACTTCTAGCGGTAGCACAGATACGCAGTATTTT
TRBJ1-2	once	TRBV12-3/TRBV12-4	-	CASSLARETVGGYTF	TGTGCCAGCAGTTTGGCCCGGGAGACCGTCGGTGGCTACACCTTC
TRBJ1-6	many	TRBV14	-	CASSQDWGYNSPLHF	TGTGCCAGCAGCCAAGATTGGGGTTATAATTCACCCCTCCACTTT
TRBJ2-7	many	TRBV6-5	-	CASSYPNSYEQYF	TGTGCCAGCAGTTACCCTAACTCCTACGAGCAGTACTTC